This entry lists 12 T cell receptor beta chains sequenced from one sample in a study of neurological immune-mediated disorders. TCRdb itself ran the 5' RACE reads through MiXCR, one entry per CDR3 protein. In the table there are some 120,000 distinct CDR3 sequences, approximately 3.2% of which are singletons. The sequenced material came from PBMCs. The origin of the receptors is a woman aged 25 to 45 with multiple sclerosis.

This clonotype was observed many times. V and J are TRBV20-1 and TRBJ2-3; D unclear. The V end was cut by 5 bases, the J end by 6 bases, with 9 bases between. Germline values: CDR1 DFQATT, CDR2 SNEGSKA (reference sequence). This CDR3 has 11 residues. The CDR3 protein is CSALRVDTQYF. The CDR3 nucleotides are TGCAGTGCTCTCCGGGTCGATACGCAGTATTTT.

This clonotype has a count of ten or more. The V gene is TRBV10-3, the J gene TRBJ2-2, with 8 bases that match TRBD1. This CDR3 comprises 14 residues. Trimming cost V 5 bases and J 7 bases; bases outside gene matches: 6. Per the germline V gene, CDR1 is ENHRY and CDR2 is SYGVKD. The CDR3 DNA reads as TGTGCCATCAGTCCGACAGGGGAAGTCGGGGAGCTGTTTTTT. Its protein product is CAISPTGEVGELFF.

In this sample, this clonotype turned up many times. This chain joins TRBV20-1 and TRBJ1-4, with 7 bases lining up with TRBD1. V was clipped by 6 bases and J by 0 bases; unmatched bases: 4. The V gene's germline CDR1 is DFQATT and CDR2 SNEGSKA (reference sequence). This CDR3 spans 14 amino acids. CDR3: CSAEDRATNEKLFF. The DNA of the CDR3 is TGCAGTGCGGAAGACAGGGCAACTAATGAAAAACTGTTTTTT.

This clonotype has a count of ten or more. The V gene is TRBV5-1, the J gene TRBJ1-5; 7 bases align to TRBD1. The CDR3 totals 15 residues. Germline CDR1 reads SGHRS; CDR2 reads YFSETQ. J was trimmed by 7 bases and V by 5 bases; bases with no gene match: 12. The CDR3 region is CASSSDREGKQPQHF. The CDR3 DNA sequence: TGCGCCAGCAGTTCTGACAGGGAGGGAAAACAGCCCCAGCATTTT.

This clonotype was picked up many times. This rearrangement joins TRBV12-3 or TRBV12-4 to TRBJ1-1; D is ambiguous. Trimming took off 3 bases at V and 4 bases at J, with 9 bases between the two ends. The CDR3 has 13 amino acids. The CDR3 sequence: CASSFRGFTEAFF. In nucleotides, the CDR3 is TGTGCCAGCAGTTTTCGGGGATTCACTGAAGCTTTCTTT.

This rearrangement joins TRBV29-1 to TRBJ1-2, with TRBD1 matching over 9 bases. This CDR3 comprises 12 residues. The germline V gene encodes CDR1 SQVTM and CDR2 ANQGSEA. Trimming took 6 bases from V and 8 from J; bases not matched to a gene: 7. The CDR3 sequence is CSVWGQGRGYTF. DNA of the CDR3: TGCAGCGTATGGGGACAGGGCCGAGGCTACACCTTC.

This clonotype was observed many times. The rearrangement joins TRBV20-1 to TRBJ2-1; TRBD2 agrees at 13 bases. V lost 4 bases and J lost 1; bases outside the gene matches: 10. Germline CDR1 DFQATT, CDR2 SNEGSKA (reference sequence). The CDR3 length is 18 residues. The CDR3, as DNA: TGCAGTGCTACACGACTGGCGACTAGCGGGAGGTCCTACAATGAGCAGTTCTTC. Its protein product is CSATRLATSGRSYNEQFF.

The table lists this clonotype with many counts. The chain links TRBV5-1 to TRBJ1-1, with D possibly being TRBD1 (5 bases). This CDR3 is 18 amino acids long. Germline CDR1 SGHRS, CDR2 YFSETQ. The V end was cut by 3 bases, the J end by 0 bases, with 21 bases between. CDR3 loop: CASSYSTWSGTMNTEAFF. CDR3 coding DNA: TGCGCCAGCAGCTATAGCACGTGGTCCGGGACCATGAACACTGAAGCTTTCTTT.

This clonotype came up many times. The genes are TRBV7-6 and TRBJ2-5; D is unclear. V shed 1 base and J shed 0 bases, with 12 bases lying between them. CDR1 is SGHVS and CDR2 is FNYEAQ in the germline V gene. This CDR3 has 16 residues. CDR3 region: CASSLGGKKYQETQYF. CDR3 DNA sequence: TGTGCCAGCAGCTTAGGTGGCAAAAAGTACCAAGAGACCCAGTACTTC.

Ten or more counts support this clonotype. The rearrangement uses TRBV7-9 and TRBJ1-2, with 8 bases matching TRBD1. CDR1 is SEHNR and CDR2 is FQNEAQ in the germline V gene (reference sequence). The length of the CDR3 is 16 residues. Trimming cost V 4 bases and J 3 bases; bases outside gene matches: 10. CDR3 DNA: TGTGCCAGCAGCTACGGGACAGGTTTTCGGGACTATGGCTACACCTTC. Residues: CASSYGTGFRDYGYTF. Using reference TRBV7-9 and TRBJ1-2 for the parts outside the CDR3, the full variable domain is DTGVSQNPRHKITKRGQNVTFRCDPISEHNRLYWYRQTLGQGPEFLTYFQNEAQLEKSRLLSDRFSAERPKGSFSTLEIQRTEQGDSAMYLCASSYGTGFRDYGYTFGSGTRLTVV.

There are a few counts of this clonotype. The rearrangement uses TRBV28 and TRBJ2-7; 9 bases fit TRBD1. V dropped 6 bases and J dropped 3; count of bases not matched to a gene: 9. Germline V gives CDR1 MDHEN, CDR2 SYDVKM. CDR3 length equals 15 residues. The CDR3 sequence: CASRTPGQGLYEQYF. CDR3 nucleotide sequence: TGTGCCAGCAGGACCCCGGGACAGGGACTCTACGAGCAGTACTTC.

The sample holds many counts of this clonotype. This sequence joins TRBV6-1 and TRBJ1-3, with a possible D match to TRBD1 (5 bases). Germline loops: CDR1 MNHNS, CDR2 SASEGT. Trimming stripped 7 bases from V and 0 bases from J, with 16 bases between. The CDR3 totals 16 residues. The CDR3: CASKKGQSNSGNTIYF. The DNA for the CDR3 is TGTGCCAGCAAGAAGGGGCAGAGCAACTCTGGAAACACCATATATTTT.